One sample yielded the 9 T cell receptor beta chains listed below, sequenced in a study of cytomegalovirus exposure and HLA in healthy donors. It was with 60 Vbeta and 13 Jbeta primers that the PCR ran. Assay used: immunoSEQ multiplex PCR; TCRdb lists only in-frame clones, some missing. The table includes about 170,000 clones, approximately 75% detected once. The sample consisted of PBMCs. All receptors derive from a young woman in good health and CMV-seronegative.

This clone was detected a few times. The V call is TRBV6-6, the J call TRBJ2-5; D unresolved. Germline assignment: CDR1 MNHNY and CDR2 SVGAGI (reference sequence). Between the trimmed V and J ends, which lost 2 bases and 2 bases, there was a span of 9 bases. The CDR3 runs 14 residues. Written as DNA, the CDR3 is TGTGCCAGCAGTTACATGGGCATTCAAGAGACCCAGTACTTC. As protein: CASSYMGIQETQYF.

This clone showed up just a few times. The chain carries TRBV7-3 and TRBJ2-3, with no clear D. The CDR3 is 16 amino acids. V shed 4 bases and J shed 0 bases, with 14 bases lying between them. From germline, CDR1 is SGHTA and CDR2 FQGTGA. CDR3: CASSSELAVSTDTQYF. For the CDR3, the DNA is TGTGCCAGCAGCTCCGAATTGGCGGTTAGCACAGATACGCAGTATTTT.

The count of this clone is one. The same CDR3 can be traced to other DNA sequences in this sample. The CDR3 sequence: CASSLRSGLWGYTF. The CDR3 DNA sequence: TGTGCCAGCAGCTTGCGCTCAGGGCTATGGGGCTACACCTTC. J is TRBJ1-2 and V is TRBV5-4; TRBD1 is a possible D gene (5 bases). The CDR3 sequence is 14 residues long. V lost 1 base and J lost 8, with 15 bases in between. Germline CDR1 SGHNT, CDR2 YYREEE (reference sequence).

The chain combines TRBV27 with TRBJ1-5, with D unclear. The V end lost 6 bases, the J end lost 7 bases, and 13 bases lay between the germline ends. Germline lookup yields CDR1 MNHEY and CDR2 SMNVEV (reference sequence). This CDR3 has 13 amino acids. The CDR3 nucleotides are TGTGCCAGCAGCCCGACCAGGAAACAGCCCCAGCATTTT. Translated, it gives CASSPTRKQPQHF.

The count of this clone is one. The J gene is TRBJ2-7, the V gene TRBV7-3; no clear D gene. This CDR3 has 14 residues. CDR1 and CDR2 from the germline V gene are SGHTA and FQGTGA. Trimming left V 4 bases short and J 2 bases short, with 12 bases between. The CDR3 sequence: CASSYGSPPYEQYF. The CDR3 bases are TGTGCCAGCAGCTACGGGTCTCCCCCCTACGAGCAGTACTTC.

This clone was observed once. This chain connects TRBV9 to TRBJ2-3; 7 bases line up with TRBD1. Per germline, CDR1 SGDLS and CDR2 YYNGEE. CDR3 length: 16 residues. V gave up 2 bases and J gave up 2 bases; unmatched junction bases: 8. This CDR3 reads CASSVGTGVTTDTQYF. The CDR3 bases are TGTGCCAGCAGCGTGGGAACAGGGGTAACCACAGATACGCAGTATTTT.

The chain employs TRBV7-3 and TRBJ2-1, with D perhaps TRBD2 (6 bases). From germline, CDR1 is SGHTA and CDR2 FQGTGA. Trimming took 8 bases from V and 7 from J, leaving 15 bases between them. The CDR3 is 13 residues long. CDR3 coding DNA: TGTGCCAGCGGAATAGGGACTCTTAATGAGCAGTTCTTC. Translating gives CASGIGTLNEQFF.

The chain uses TRBV7-8 and TRBJ2-5; D may be TRBD2 (5 bases). Deletions cut 0 bases from V and 7 bases from J, with 18 bases between. Germline values: CDR1 SGHVS, CDR2 FQNEAQ. CDR3 length: 16 residues. This CDR3 is CASSLARVRPVWTQYF. CDR3 in DNA: TGTGCCAGCAGCTTAGCGCGGGTCAGGCCCGTGTGGACCCAGTACTTC. Drawing the rest from reference TRBV7-8 and TRBJ2-5, the complete variable domain is GAGVSQSPRYKVAKRGQDVALRCDPISGHVSLFWYQQALGQGPEFLTYFQNEAQLDKSGLPSDRFFAERPEGSVSTLKIQRTQQEDSAVYLCASSLARVRPVWTQYFGPGTRLLVL.

The rearrangement uses TRBV7-9 and TRBJ2-1; 13 bases are a match to TRBD2. Germline V gene sequence: CDR1 SEHNR, CDR2 FQNEAQ (reference sequence). The CDR3 is made up of 15 amino acids. With 5 bases clipped from V and 6 bases from J, the junction kept 4 bases outside the gene matches. The CDR3 sequence is CASSTGTSGANEQFF. The CDR3 DNA reads as TGTGCCAGCAGCACCGGGACTAGCGGGGCCAATGAGCAGTTCTTC.